The subject of this entry is one T cell receptor (beta chain). The antigen is undetermined. These data originate in a study of brain T cells in children with intractable seizures. Described time point: blood from clinic visit 5 months post-surgery; TSC patient then seizure free. Surgery cases with the highest brain T cell transcript signatures were chosen for sequencing. Sequenced by immunoSEQ multiplex PCR; TCRdb stores in-frame clones only, minus some. The sample lists about 340,000 clones, roughly 92% occurring once. Study results and caveats: Only CDR3 sequence similarity suggested viral specificity, without known HCMV serostatus. Absence of clones before surgery may stem from lower sequencing depth.

This clonotype was sampled from a boy under two years old with tuberous sclerosis and intractable seizures. The material sequenced was peripheral blood, taken 4 to 5 months after surgery.

The CDR3 is CASSLRHRGLSSTDTQYF. As DNA, the CDR3 is TGTGCCAGCAGCTTAAGGCACAGGGGGCTTTCTAGCACAGATACGCAGTATTTT. V gene TRBV7-8 combines with J gene TRBJ2-3; 9 nucleotides line up with TRBD1. This CDR3 is 18 amino acids long. V was clipped by 2 bases and J by 0 bases; unmatched bases: 9. Germline CDR1 is SGHVS and CDR2 is FQNEAQ.